These T cell receptor beta chains were read from a single sample in a study of shared clonotypes between healthy human individuals. Using immunoSEQ multiplex PCR, the repertoire was profiled, and TCRdb retains in-frame clones only, with some absent. The data contain more than 2 million clones, around 95% of them singletons. The sample taken for sequencing was naive CD4+ T cells sorted from blood. These receptors came from a man in his late teens or twenties in good health. Each CDR3 is given with its conserved first and last residue. D genes are given only for firm matches.

TGTGCCAGCTCGGCAGGGGGCGACGAGCAGTACTTC,CASSAGGDEQYF,TRBJ2-7,TRBD1,TRBV18
TGTGCCTGGAGTAAACGAAGGGGACTAGCGGCGAAAGAGACCCAGTACTTC,CAWSKRRGLAAKETQYF,TRBJ2-5,TRBD2,TRBV30
TGTGCCAGCAGTTTACGGGGCGAGCTAGCCAAAAACATTCAGTACTTC,CASSLRGELAKNIQYF,TRBJ2-4,.,TRBV28
TGTGCCAGCAGCTCGAGGGGGGCTAGCACAGATACGCAGTATTTT,CASSSRGASTDTQYF,TRBJ2-3,.,TRBV5-4
TGTGCCAGCAGTTACTCCCAGGAGGGGGAGCAGTACTTC,CASSYSQEGEQYF,TRBJ2-7,.,TRBV6-5
TGTGCCAGTAGTCGGACTAGCGGGAGCCCCTACGAGCAGTACTTC,CASSRTSGSPYEQYF,TRBJ2-7,TRBD2,TRBV19
TGCGCCAGCAGCTTAACGGAACAGGCCTATGGGAATTCACCCCTCCACTTT,CASSLTEQAYGNSPLHF,TRBJ1-6,.,TRBV5-1
TGTGCCAGTAGCCTTTACCCTTCTAACACCGGGGAGCTGTTTTTT,CASSLYPSNTGELFF,TRBJ2-2,.,TRBV19
TGTGCCAGCAGTCGGACAGGGGGTACGGCGGCTTTCTTT,CASSRTGGTAAFF,TRBJ1-1,TRBD1,TRBV6-5
TGCGCCAGCAGCTTTGGGACAGGGCCCTACGAGCAGTACTTC,CASSFGTGPYEQYF,TRBJ2-7,TRBD1,TRBV5-1
TGTGCCAGCAGTCAGATCTCTGGAAACACCATATATTTT,CASSQISGNTIYF,TRBJ1-3,.,TRBV6-1
TGTGCTAGTGGGGGGTGGGAGACCCAGTACTTC,CASGGWETQYF,TRBJ2-5,.,TRBV12-5
TGCGCCAGCAGCGTATCAGGGGTAAACACTGAAGCTTTCTTT,CASSVSGVNTEAFF,TRBJ1-1,.,TRBV5-1
TGTGCCAGTAACCGGCAGGCTAATGAAAAACTGTTTTTT,CASNRQANEKLFF,TRBJ1-4,.,TRBV6-6
TGCGCCAGCAGCCCCGGACAGGTTGGCGGGGAGCTGTTTTTT,CASSPGQVGGELFF,TRBJ2-2,TRBD1,TRBV5-1
TGTGCCAGCTCAACAACCGGGACAGGTATCATGAACACTGAAGCTTTCTTT,CASSTTGTGIMNTEAFF,TRBJ1-1,TRBD1,TRBV18
TGCGCCAGCAGTGAGTCGCGAGGGAGAGGGGAGACCCAGTACTTC,CASSESRGRGETQYF,TRBJ2-5,.,TRBV10-2
TGTGCCAGCTCACCTGGGCGGAAACCCCTCACAGATACGCAGTATTTT,CASSPGRKPLTDTQYF,TRBJ2-3,.,TRBV18
TGTGCCAGCAGTGAACGGAGGGTAGCAGATACGCAGTATTTT,CASSERRVADTQYF,TRBJ2-3,.,TRBV2
TGTGCCAGCTCACCACCTACGGTAGCGGGCAATGAGCAGTTCTTC,CASSPPTVAGNEQFF,TRBJ2-1,TRBD2,TRBV18